The sequence of this TCR beta chain was determined in a study of cytomegalovirus exposure and HLA in healthy donors. Across the study: About 80 million unique TCR sequences came from HLA-typed donors in an early release. Genotyping showed roughly 86% of roughly 390 donors falling in the Caucasian-associated ancestry cluster.

Vbeta (60) and Jbeta (13) primers were used in the PCR. The data were produced by immunoSEQ multiplex PCR, yet TCRdb's version contains in-frame clones alone and is incomplete. In total, the table holds about 64,000 clones. General observations from the study: As a later analysis revealed, most CMV-associated TCR beta chains appeared HLA-restricted. What TCR beta sequences reportedly achieved was accurate prediction of HLA-A and HLA-B alleles in most subjects.

Losses at the gene ends were 1 base for V and 0 bases for J; bases not matched to a gene: 2. In germline, CDR1 is MGHRA, CDR2 YSYEKL. CDR3 length equals 16 residues. To note about this clone: Its matching antigen is unknown.

Sequencing was performed on PBMCs. The receptor was derived from a young woman in good health and CMV-seronegative. This rearrangement joins TRBV4-1 to TRBJ2-7; TRBD2 agrees at 11 bases. CDR3: CASSQGLAGSSYEQYF. The DNA for the CDR3 is TGCGCCAGCAGCCAAGGACTAGCGGGGAGCTCCTACGAGCAGTACTTC.